A selection of T cell receptor beta chains follows, all from one sample in a study of human versus mouse CDR3 diversity and MHC coevolution. The table came from immunoSEQ multiplex PCR; TCRdb's copy has only in-frame clones and leaves some out. The sample records fewer than 100,000 clones, 80% to 95% being singletons. The sample comprised naive CD4+ T cells from blood. These receptors all come from a person aged 30-69 years in good health. CDR3s include the opening cysteine and the closing phenylalanine or tryptophan.

V: TRBV7-2
length: 14
J: TRBJ1-2
CDR3: CASSFGQGAYGYTF

V: TRBV7-2
length: 14
J: TRBJ2-1
CDR3: CASSLFRRRDEQFF

V: TRBV9
length: 15
J: TRBJ2-1
CDR3: CASSQGTLGANEQFF

V: TRBV7-2
length: 16
J: TRBJ2-1
CDR3: CASSPWGGSSYNEQFF

V: TRBV27
length: 15
J: TRBJ1-5
CDR3: CASGQGAGSNQPQHF

V: TRBV11-2
length: 15
J: TRBJ2-7
CDR3: CASSIRGGFNYAQYF

V: TRBV5-1
length: 17
J: TRBJ2-1
CDR3: CASSLGPLAGGYNEQFF

V: TRBV5-1
length: 15
J: TRBJ1-1
CDR3: CASSLVQGLNTEAFF

V: TRBV7-3
length: 16
J: TRBJ2-1
CDR3: CASSQYSGLEIYEQFF

V: TRBV7-2
length: 12
J: TRBJ1-5
CDR3: CASSPAGQPQHF

V: TRBV5-1
length: 15
J: TRBJ2-1
CDR3: CASSPTPEGYSEQFF

V: TRBV7-9
length: 14
J: TRBJ1-5
CDR3: CASSPQGADQPQHF

V: TRBV25-1
length: 14
J: TRBJ1-5
CDR3: CASRQQGDNQPQHF

V: TRBV7-3
length: 15
J: TRBJ1-5
CDR3: CASSLNGGSNQPQHF

V: TRBV12-5
length: 12
J: TRBJ1-1
CDR3: CASVGLVTEAFF

V: TRBV6-6
length: 16
J: TRBJ1-5
CDR3: CASSATGSVRNQPQHF

V: TRBV11-3
length: 13
J: TRBJ1-1
CDR3: CASSTDRYTEAFF

V: TRBV9
length: 15
J: TRBJ2-7
CDR3: CASSLSPGVGNEQYF

V: TRBV28
length: 10
J: TRBJ2-7
CDR3: CASGDYEQYF